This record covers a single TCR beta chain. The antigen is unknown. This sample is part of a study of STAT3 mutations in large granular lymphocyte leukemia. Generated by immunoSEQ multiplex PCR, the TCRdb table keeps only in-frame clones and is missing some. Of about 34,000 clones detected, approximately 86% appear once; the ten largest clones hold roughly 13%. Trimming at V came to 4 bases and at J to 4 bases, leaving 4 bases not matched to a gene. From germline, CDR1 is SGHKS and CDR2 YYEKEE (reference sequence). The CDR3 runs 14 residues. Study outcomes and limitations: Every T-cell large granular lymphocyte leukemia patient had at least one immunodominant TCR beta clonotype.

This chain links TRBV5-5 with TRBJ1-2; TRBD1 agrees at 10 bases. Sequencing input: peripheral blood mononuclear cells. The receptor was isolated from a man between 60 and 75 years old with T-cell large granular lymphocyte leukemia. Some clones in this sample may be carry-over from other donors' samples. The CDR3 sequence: CASSPGQGGYGYTF. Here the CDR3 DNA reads TGTGCCAGCAGCCCTGGACAGGGGGGCTATGGCTACACCTTC.